The 7 T cell receptor beta chains below were found in one sample sequenced in a study of blood T cell repertoires in COVID-19 (dated by TCRdb to about 2020). The receptor library was made with the immunoSEQ multiplex PCR assay. As stored in TCRdb, this immuneACCESS dataset retains in-frame rearrangements with V and J assigned. A fraction of the clones does not appear; measured against another copy, unresolved V genes explain less than half of the discrepancy, and the remainder lacks a known reason. The sample table lists roughly 100,000 clones, 70% to 90% of them with a count of one. 3.5% of the sample belongs to the ten largest clones. The sequenced sample consisted of peripheral blood. The receptor source for this set is a human donor in a cohort sampled during active COVID-19.

The V gene is TRBV3-1 (or the pseudogene TRBV3-2), the J gene TRBJ2-2; 12 bases map to TRBD1. The length of the CDR3 is 15 residues. Trimming took 9 bases from V and 6 from J; bases not matched to a gene: 8. Germline CDR1 LGHDT, CDR2 YNNKEL (reference sequence). The CDR3 DNA follows: TGTGCCAGTACCCCCGGGACAGGGGGCTCCGGGGAGCTGTTTTTT. Residues: CASTPGTGGSGELFF.

This chain joins TRBV2 and TRBJ2-5; TRBD1 agrees at 11 bases. Germline V CDR1 and CDR2: SNHLY, FYNNEI. CDR3 length: 15 residues. V lost 6 bases to trimming and J lost 0 bases; unmatched junction nucleotides: 3. The CDR3 is CASSQDRGHQETQYF. CDR3 bases: TGTGCCAGCAGCCAGGACAGGGGGCACCAAGAGACCCAGTACTTC.

The chain carries TRBV27 and TRBJ1-5; a possible D gene is TRBD1 (5 bases). The CDR3 has 14 amino acids. V lost 3 bases and J 3 bases, leaving 9 bases between the germline ends. Looked up from germline, CDR1 is MNHEY and CDR2 is SMNVEV (reference sequence). The CDR3 is CASSFRGINQPQHF. The CDR3 bases are TGTGCCAGCAGTTTTAGGGGAATCAATCAGCCCCAGCATTTT.

The rearrangement uses TRBV7-2 and TRBJ2-7, with 8 positions matching TRBD1. This CDR3 comprises 11 residues. Germline V CDR1 and CDR2: SGHTA, FQGNSA. V lost 10 bases to trimming and J lost 5 bases; unmatched junction nucleotides: 4. CDR3 protein: CAIRTGHEQYF. In nucleotides, the CDR3 is TGTGCCATACGGACAGGGCACGAGCAGTACTTC.

The CDR3: CAWSQGWNEQFF. CDR3 nucleotide sequence: TGTGCCTGGAGTCAGGGATGGAATGAGCAGTTCTTC. The chain links TRBV30 to TRBJ2-1, with D perhaps TRBD1 (5 bases). Germline V gene sequence: CDR1 GTSNPN, CDR2 SVGIG (reference sequence). The CDR3 has 12 amino acids. Trimming took off 2 bases at V and 7 bases at J, with 9 bases between the two ends.

J is TRBJ1-5 and V is TRBV19; a possible D gene is TRBD1 (5 bases). This CDR3 has 16 amino acids. Looked up from germline, CDR1 is LNHDA and CDR2 is SQIVND (reference sequence). V gave up 2 bases and J gave up 4 bases, with 15 bases separating them. CDR3 DNA sequence: TGTGCCAGTAGTATAACTTCAGGGTCCCTAAATCAGCCCCAGCATTTT. Encoded protein: CASSITSGSLNQPQHF.

The chain uses TRBV5-1 and TRBJ1-5, with D unresolved. This CDR3 contains 15 residues. Per germline, CDR1 SGHRS and CDR2 YFSETQ. V shed 0 bases and J shed 0 bases, with 7 bases lying between them. CDR3 sequence (DNA): TGCGCCAGCAGCTTGGCCGGTAATAGCAATCAGCCCCAGCATTTT. Protein: CASSLAGNSNQPQHF.